The source of this T cell receptor (beta chain) is a study of regulatory T cells in long-lasting Graves disease. Specified time point: newly diagnosed GD, antithyroid drugs for less than 3 months. The TCR library was prepared using RNA isolated from PBMCs. With respect to this clonotype: This may be a read error: a much more frequent sequence differs by one nucleotide.

Libraries of TCR beta came from iRepertoire HTBI primers plus Arm-PCR of CDR3 regions. TCRdb re-called the multiplex PCR reads with MiXCR, one entry per CDR3 protein. The table has approximately 400,000 distinct CDR3 sequences, roughly 16% seen once. This receptor was obtained from a female donor with Graves disease. The source material was peripheral blood mononuclear cells (PBMCs), sampled at new diagnosis, from a patient treated with antithyroid drugs.

The CDR3 reads CASSPGTGGLVTQYF. The CDR3 coding sequence is TGTGCCAGCTCACCCGGGACAGGGGGCTTGGTGACCCAGTACTTC. V is TRBV18 and J is TRBJ2-5; 12 bases align to TRBD1. CDR1 KGHSH and CDR2 LQKENI come from the germline V gene. CDR3 length equals 15 residues. After removal of 3 bases from V and 7 bases from J, the junction contained 6 bases not matched to a gene.